This T cell receptor (beta chain) originates from a study of cytomegalovirus exposure and HLA in healthy donors. Trimming cost V 4 bases and J 4 bases, with 10 bases left between them. CDR1 and CDR2 (germline): SGHTA, FQGTGA. The length of the CDR3 is 14 residues. PCR employed 60 Vbeta and 13 Jbeta primers. Assay used: immunoSEQ multiplex PCR; TCRdb lists only in-frame clones, some missing. The sample includes some 98,000 clones, roughly 80% of them seen just once. The source of this sequence is a female donor in good health and CMV-seronegative. V usage is TRBV7-3 and J usage is TRBJ2-2; D ambiguous. Specimen: PBMCs. CDR3 sequence reads: CASSSDQVTGELFF. The CDR3 region has the DNA TGTGCCAGCAGCTCTGACCAGGTCACCGGGGAGCTGTTTTTT.